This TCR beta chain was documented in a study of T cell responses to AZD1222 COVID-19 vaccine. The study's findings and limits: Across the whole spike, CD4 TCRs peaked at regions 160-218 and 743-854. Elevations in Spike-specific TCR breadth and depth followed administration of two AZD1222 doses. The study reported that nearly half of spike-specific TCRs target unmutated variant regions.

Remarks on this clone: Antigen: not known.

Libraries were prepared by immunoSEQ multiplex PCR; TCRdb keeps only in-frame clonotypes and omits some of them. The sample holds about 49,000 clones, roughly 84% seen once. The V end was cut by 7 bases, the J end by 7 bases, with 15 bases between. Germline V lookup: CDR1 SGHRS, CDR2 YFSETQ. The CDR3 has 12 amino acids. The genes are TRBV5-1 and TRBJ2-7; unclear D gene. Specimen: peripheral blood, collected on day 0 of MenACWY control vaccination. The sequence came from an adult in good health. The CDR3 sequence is CASEGIVGEQYF. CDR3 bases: TGCGCCAGCGAAGGAATAGTGGGGGAGCAGTACTTC.